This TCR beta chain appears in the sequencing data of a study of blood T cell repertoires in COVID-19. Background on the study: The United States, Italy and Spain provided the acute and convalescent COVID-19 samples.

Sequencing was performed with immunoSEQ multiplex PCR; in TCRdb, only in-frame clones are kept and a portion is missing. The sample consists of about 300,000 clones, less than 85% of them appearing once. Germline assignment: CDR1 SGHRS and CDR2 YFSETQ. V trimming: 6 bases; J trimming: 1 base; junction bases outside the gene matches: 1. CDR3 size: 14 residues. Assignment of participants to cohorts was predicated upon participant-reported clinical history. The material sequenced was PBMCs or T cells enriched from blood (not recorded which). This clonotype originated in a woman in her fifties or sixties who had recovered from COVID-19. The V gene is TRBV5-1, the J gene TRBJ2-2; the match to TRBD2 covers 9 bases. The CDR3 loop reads CASKREENTGELFF. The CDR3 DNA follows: TGCGCCAGCAAGCGGGAGGAGAACACCGGGGAGCTGTTTTTT.